Listed below are T cell receptor beta chains from one sample, sequenced in a study of blood T cells in healthy people across ages. TCRdb analysed the 5' RACE reads with MiXCR anew, one entry per CDR3 protein. The sample has about 770,000 distinct CDR3 sequences, roughly 44% seen once. What was sequenced was blood. These receptors came from a man aged 55-75 years in good health. CDR3s include the opening cysteine and the closing phenylalanine or tryptophan. Fields, in order: CDR3 length, V gene, J gene, D gene, clone size, CDR3 protein, CDR3 DNA. A D gene is named only where the DNA matches it firmly. A row's size may be missing; if present it is once, few, many or a size class.

>15|TRBV6-5|TRBJ2-3|TRBD2|few
CASSPGLAVSDTQYF
TGTGCCAGCAGCCCCGGGCTAGCGGTTTCGGATACGCAGTATTTT
>15|TRBV5-1|TRBJ2-7|TRBD1|few
CASSQRTGTTYEQYF
TGCGCCAGCAGCCAGAGGACAGGGACCACCTACGAGCAGTACTTC
>16|TRBV3-1|TRBJ1-2|NA|once
CASSGAAAGEGYGYTF
TGTGCCAGCAGCGGAGCCGCGGCAGGGGAGGGATATGGCTACACCTTC
>15|TRBV5-1|TRBJ1-2|NA|NA
CASSLAFGVNYGYTF
TGCGCCAGCAGCTTGGCCTTTGGGGTAAACTATGGCTACACCTTC
>13|TRBV5-8|TRBJ1-5|TRBD1|NA
CASSSDRHQPQHF
TGTGCCAGCAGCTCGGACAGGCATCAGCCCCAGCATTTT
>14|TRBV18|TRBJ1-1|NA|NA
CASSPQEANTEAFF
TGTGCCAGCTCACCACAGGAGGCGAACACTGAAGCTTTCTTT
>13|TRBV20-1|TRBJ1-5|NA|NA
CSAISQGNQPQHF
TGCAGTGCTATCTCACAAGGCAATCAGCCCCAGCATTTT
>10|TRBV2|TRBJ2-7|NA|NA
CASVFGEQYF
TGTGCCAGCGTGTTCGGCGAGCAGTACTTC
>14|TRBV28|TRBJ2-7|TRBD1|few
CASSFPDRGREQYF
TGTGCCAGCAGTTTTCCGGACAGGGGGCGAGAGCAGTACTTC
>14|TRBV5-1|TRBJ2-1|NA|NA
CASSGGQTFGEQFF
TGCGCCAGCAGCGGCGGACAGACGTTCGGTGAGCAGTTCTTC
>12|TRBV12-3/TRBV12-4|TRBJ1-5|NA|NA
CASRIHGQPQHF
TGTGCCAGCAGAATACACGGGCAGCCCCAGCATTTT
>12|TRBV7-9|TRBJ2-3|NA|NA
CASGDLVDTQYF
TGTGCCAGCGGGGACTTAGTAGATACGCAGTATTTT
>19|TRBV5-1|TRBJ2-2|TRBD2|NA
CASSLGLTSGGPNTGELFF
TGCGCCAGCAGCCTAGGATTGACTAGCGGGGGTCCAAACACCGGGGAGCTGTTTTTT
>15|TRBV7-2|TRBJ2-5|TRBD1|few
CASSLGTGNQETQYF
TGTGCCAGCAGCTTAGGGACAGGGAACCAAGAGACCCAGTACTTC
>15|TRBV7-2|TRBJ2-1|NA|few
CASSQTNPPYNEQFF
TGTGCCAGCAGCCAGACGAATCCCCCCTACAATGAGCAGTTCTTC
>18|TRBV4-1|TRBJ1-2|TRBD1|NA
CASSQETTGRRANYGYTF
TGCGCCAGCAGCCAAGAGACGACAGGGCGACGGGCTAACTATGGCTACACCTTC
>20|TRBV5-4|TRBJ2-3|TRBD2|NA
CASSFTKGLAGGPGTDTQYF
TGTGCCAGCAGCTTTACCAAGGGGCTAGCGGGGGGGCCGGGAACAGATACGCAGTATTTT
>13|TRBV2|TRBJ2-7|TRBD2|few
CASSWEGGYEQYF
TGTGCCAGCAGTTGGGAGGGTGGCTACGAGCAGTACTTC
>14|TRBV28|TRBJ2-4|TRBD1|NA
CASSMGTGFEEQYF
TGTGCCAGCAGTATGGGGACAGGGTTCGAGGAGCAGTACTTC
>15|TRBV12-3/TRBV12-4|TRBJ1-6|NA|few
CASSHGQNNNSPLHF
TGTGCCAGCAGTCACGGACAGAACAATAATTCACCCCTCCACTTT
>12|TRBV5-6|TRBJ1-2|NA|once
CASSLEGSFYTF
TGTGCCAGCAGCTTGGAGGGCAGTTTCTACACCTTC
>15|TRBV9|TRBJ2-1|TRBD1|many
CASSVSGGSYNEQFF
TGTGCCAGCAGCGTTTCAGGGGGCTCCTACAATGAGCAGTTCTTC
>14|TRBV21-1|TRBJ2-7|NA|NA
CASSKVGQPYEQYF
TGTGCCAGCAGCAAAGTCGGGCAGCCCTACGAGCAGTACTTC
>17|TRBV24-1|TRBJ2-2|NA|NA
CATSPLGRAGNTGELFF
TGTGCCACCAGTCCCTTGGGCAGGGCTGGGAACACCGGGGAGCTGTTTTTT
>12|TRBV5-6|TRBJ2-7|NA|NA
CASRKRGSEQYF
TGTGCCAGCAGAAAACGGGGGAGCGAGCAGTACTTC
>13|TRBV30|TRBJ2-6|NA|few
CAWRGSGANVLTF
TGTGCCTGGAGAGGCTCTGGGGCCAACGTCCTGACTTTC
>12|TRBV5-1|TRBJ2-7|NA|few
CASTEPQGSEYF
TGCGCCAGCACTGAACCACAGGGAAGTGAGTACTTC
>13|TRBV20-1|TRBJ2-1|TRBD1|NA
CSGGQTAYNEQFF
TGCAGTGGGGGACAGACTGCTTACAATGAGCAGTTCTTC
>12|TRBV20-1|TRBJ2-7|NA|few
CSASGQTYEQYF
TGCAGTGCTAGCGGACAGACCTACGAGCAGTACTTC
>13|TRBV6-6|TRBJ2-6|NA|NA
CATGHSGANVLTF
TGTGCCACTGGGCACTCTGGGGCCAACGTCCTGACTTTC
>15|TRBV7-2|TRBJ2-7|TRBD1|few
CASSGAGQAVYEQYF
TGTGCCAGCAGCGGTGCGGGACAGGCCGTTTACGAGCAGTACTTC
>13|TRBV20-1|TRBJ2-1|NA|NA
CSARGLHSYEQFF
TGCAGTGCTAGGGGACTGCACTCCTACGAGCAGTTCTTC
>12|TRBV7-2|TRBJ1-2|NA|NA
CASSRRFYGYTF
TGTGCCAGCAGCCGGAGATTCTATGGCTACACCTTC
>13|TRBV11-3|TRBJ2-7|NA|NA
CASSHRQIGEQYF
TGTGCCAGCAGCCATCGACAGATTGGCGAGCAGTACTTC
>15|TRBV7-9|TRBJ2-5|TRBD1|few
CASSPKTMTGGEQYF
TGTGCCAGCAGCCCCAAGACCATGACAGGGGGTGAGCAGTACTTC
>11|TRBV27|TRBJ1-1|TRBD1|NA
CASSTGGQAFF
TGTGCCAGCAGCACAGGGGGACAAGCTTTCTTT
>15|TRBV4-3|TRBJ1-6|TRBD1|NA
CASSQLTGVGSPLHF
TGCGCCAGCAGCCAACTTACAGGGGTTGGTTCACCCCTCCACTTT
>13|TRBV20-1|TRBJ2-7|TRBD2|NA
CSAPSAGGYEQYF
TGCAGTGCCCCCTCGGCGGGGGGGTACGAGCAGTACTTC
>14|TRBV6-2/TRBV6-3|TRBJ1-2|TRBD1|few
CASTRTGSNYGYTF
TGTGCCAGCACCCGGACAGGGAGTAACTATGGCTACACCTTC
>15|TRBV11-2|TRBJ2-7|NA|NA
CASSLRWSPSYEQYF
TGTGCCAGCAGCTTAAGGTGGTCTCCCTCCTACGAGCAGTACTTC
>13|TRBV11-2|TRBJ2-7|NA|NA
CASNRLGHYEQYF
TGTGCCAGCAACCGACTAGGCCACTACGAGCAGTACTTC
>19|TRBV6-1|TRBJ2-5|TRBD1|NA
CASRVKGGTGDMDEETQYF
TGTGCCAGCAGGGTAAAGGGTGGGACAGGGGATATGGACGAAGAGACCCAGTACTTC
>17|TRBV7-9|TRBJ2-6|TRBD1|many
CASSLGQGVSGANVLTF
TGTGCCAGCAGCTTGGGACAGGGTGTCTCTGGGGCCAACGTCCTGACTTTC
>15|TRBV15|TRBJ2-3|NA|NA
CATSRRTGGTDTQYF
TGTGCCACCAGCAGAAGAACGGGGGGCACAGATACGCAGTATTTT
>13|TRBV5-1|TRBJ2-5|NA|NA
CASRRSGSETQYF
TGCGCCAGCAGAAGATCGGGGTCAGAGACCCAGTACTTC
>18|TRBV6-5|TRBJ2-6|TRBD1|NA
CASSYSGQAYSGANVLTF
TGTGCCAGCAGTTACTCCGGACAGGCCTACTCTGGGGCCAACGTCCTGACTTTC
>14|TRBV2|TRBJ1-1|NA|NA
CASSEARENTEAFF
TGTGCCAGCAGTGAAGCCAGGGAGAACACTGAAGCTTTCTTT
>13|TRBV6-6|TRBJ2-7|NA|NA
CASNRDNSYEQYF
TGTGCCAGCAACCGGGACAACTCCTACGAGCAGTACTTC
>15|TRBV7-8|TRBJ2-1|NA|NA
CASTTDSRPYNEQFF
TGTGCCAGCACAACGGACTCAAGGCCCTACAATGAGCAGTTCTTC
>14|TRBV6-5|TRBJ2-7|NA|few
CASSRYLGAYEQYF
TGTGCCAGCAGTCGATACCTCGGGGCCTACGAGCAGTACTTC
>14|TRBV20-1|TRBJ2-5|NA|NA
CSASVRGRQETQYF
TGCAGTGCCTCCGTCAGGGGCCGTCAAGAGACCCAGTACTTC
>15|TRBV27|TRBJ2-1|NA|NA
CASSSTGALYNEQFF
TGTGCCAGCAGTTCCACGGGGGCGCTCTACAATGAGCAGTTCTTC
>15|TRBV12-3/TRBV12-4|TRBJ2-7|NA|NA
CASSRIGGISYEQYF
TGTGCCAGCAGCAGGATAGGGGGTATCTCCTACGAGCAGTACTTC
>13|TRBV10-3|TRBJ2-3|NA|NA
CAIAPGWTDTQYF
TGTGCCATCGCTCCTGGGTGGACAGATACGCAGTATTTT
>15|TRBV6-2/TRBV6-3|TRBJ2-7|NA|NA
CASSFNAGNQWGQYF
TGTGCCAGCAGTTTCAACGCCGGGAACCAGTGGGGGCAGTACTTC
>20|TRBV6-5|TRBJ2-7|TRBD1|few
CASSSGQGSPTLPDFYEQYF
TGTGCCAGCAGTTCGGGACAGGGATCGCCGACCTTACCCGACTTCTACGAGCAGTACTTC
>13|TRBV7-2|TRBJ2-7|TRBD2|NA
CASGLARGAEQYF
TGTGCCAGCGGCTTAGCGCGGGGGGCCGAGCAGTACTTC
>15|TRBV4-3|TRBJ2-2|NA|NA
CASSQVVGWAGELFF
TGCGCCAGCAGCCAAGTGGTAGGGTGGGCCGGGGAGCTGTTTTTT
>20|TRBV3-1|TRBJ2-1|TRBD2|few
CASSQETPTSGGSSYNEQFF
TGTGCCAGCAGCCAAGAAACCCCCACTAGCGGGGGTAGCTCCTACAATGAGCAGTTCTTC